This T cell receptor (beta chain) appears in the sequencing data of a study of cytomegalovirus exposure and HLA in healthy donors. The assay was immunoSEQ multiplex PCR, and TCRdb's table has in-frame clones only and misses some. The sample lists some 250,000 clones, 90% occurring once. Study-wide findings and caveats: Cytomegalovirus-associated TCR beta chains were listed, numbering roughly 150. Rarity held for most TCR sequences, but there were some public TCRs that occurred in many donors. Accounts indicate the classifier identified cytomegalovirus status with strong specificity and sensitivity.

This clone was seen just once. Its antigen remains unknown. This TCR came from a young woman in good health and CMV-seronegative. The material sequenced was PBMCs.

CDR3 region: CASSFRQGNTGELFF. DNA of the CDR3: TGTGCCAGCAGCTTTCGACAGGGGAACACCGGGGAGCTGTTTTTT. The chain employs TRBV7-8 and TRBJ2-2, with 7 bases matching TRBD1. The CDR3 is made up of 15 amino acids. Unmatched junction bases numbered 2, after V lost 3 bases and J lost 1 base. CDR1 is SGHVS, CDR2 FQNEAQ, per germline.